The present TCR beta chain was sequenced within a study of T cells in localized non-small cell lung cancer. Findings and caveats of the study: Owing to sequencing of a solitary tumor region, heterogeneity cannot be discounted. Tumor showed lower T cell clonality than uninvolved adjacent lung, where it was highest. An association was observed between higher blood T cell density and longer overall survival.

Trimming removed 4 bases from V and 9 bases from J; junction bases left unmatched: 10. The CDR3 consists of 15 residues. Germline values: CDR1 SGHNT, CDR2 YYREEE (reference sequence). Comments on this clone: What it binds is not known.

The protocol was immunoSEQ multiplex PCR, while the TCRdb copy is restricted to in-frame clones and leaves out a portion. The table includes roughly 24,000 clones, 91% detected once. This specimen consisted of peripheral blood, obtained before any cancer treatment. The chain joins TRBV5-4 to TRBJ2-3; TRBD1 aligns across 11 bases. This TCR was recovered from a female donor older than 55 with stage II squamous cell lung carcinoma. The chain's CDR3 is CASSLTSRDRGTQYF. The CDR3 DNA reads as TGTGCCAGCAGCCTGACGTCCCGGGACAGGGGGACGCAGTATTTT.